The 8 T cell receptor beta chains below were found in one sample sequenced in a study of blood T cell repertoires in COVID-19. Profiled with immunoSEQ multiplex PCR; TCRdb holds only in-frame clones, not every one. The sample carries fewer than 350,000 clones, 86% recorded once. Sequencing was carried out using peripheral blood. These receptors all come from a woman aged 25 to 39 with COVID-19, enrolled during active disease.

This CDR3 is CASSFTTGDTEQYF. Here the CDR3 DNA reads TGTGCCAGCAGTTTTACGACAGGGGATACCGAGCAGTACTTC. The chain links TRBV6-5 to TRBJ2-7; 8 positions match TRBD1. This CDR3 spans 14 amino acids. Looked up from germline, CDR1 is MNHEY and CDR2 is SVGAGI. V lost 4 bases, J lost 6 bases, and 8 bases stayed unmatched.

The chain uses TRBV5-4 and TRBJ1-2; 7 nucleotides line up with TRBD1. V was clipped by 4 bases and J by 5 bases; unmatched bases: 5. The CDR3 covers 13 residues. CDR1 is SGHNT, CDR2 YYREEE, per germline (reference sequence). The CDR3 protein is CASSRDRNYGYTF. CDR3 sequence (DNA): TGTGCCAGCAGCCGGGACAGAAATTATGGCTACACCTTC.

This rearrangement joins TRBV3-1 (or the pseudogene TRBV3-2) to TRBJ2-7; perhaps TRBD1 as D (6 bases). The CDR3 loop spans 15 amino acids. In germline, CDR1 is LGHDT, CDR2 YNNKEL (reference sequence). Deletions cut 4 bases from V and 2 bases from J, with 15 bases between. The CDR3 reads CASSLNRDTTYEQYF. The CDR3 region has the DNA TGTGCCAGCAGCCTAAACCGGGACACCACCTACGAGCAGTACTTC.

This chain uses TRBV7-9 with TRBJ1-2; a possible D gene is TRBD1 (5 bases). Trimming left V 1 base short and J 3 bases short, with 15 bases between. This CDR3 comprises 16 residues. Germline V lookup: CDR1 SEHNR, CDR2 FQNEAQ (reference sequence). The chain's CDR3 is CASSLGSGGADYGYTF. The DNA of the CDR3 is TGTGCCAGCAGCTTAGGTAGCGGAGGGGCGGACTATGGCTACACCTTC.

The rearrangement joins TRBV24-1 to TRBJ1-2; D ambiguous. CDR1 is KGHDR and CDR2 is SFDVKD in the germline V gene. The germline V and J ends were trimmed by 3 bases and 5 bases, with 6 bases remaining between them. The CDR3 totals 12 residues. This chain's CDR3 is CATSDPRYGYTF. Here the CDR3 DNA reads TGTGCCACCAGTGATCCCAGATATGGCTACACCTTC.

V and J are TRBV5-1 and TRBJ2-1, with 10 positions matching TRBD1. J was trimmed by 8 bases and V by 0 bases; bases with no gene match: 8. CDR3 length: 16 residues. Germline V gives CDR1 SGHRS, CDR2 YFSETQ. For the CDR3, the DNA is TGCGCCAGCAGCTTGGACCGGGACAGGGGACGGGATGAGCAGTTCTTC. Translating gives CASSLDRDRGRDEQFF.

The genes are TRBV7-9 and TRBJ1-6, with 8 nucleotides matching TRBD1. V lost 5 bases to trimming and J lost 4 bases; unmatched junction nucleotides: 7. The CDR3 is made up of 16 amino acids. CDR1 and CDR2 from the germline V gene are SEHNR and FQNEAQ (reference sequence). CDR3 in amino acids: CASSAWTGYYNSPLHF. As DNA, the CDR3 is TGTGCCAGCAGCGCCTGGACAGGGTATTATAATTCACCCCTCCACTTT.

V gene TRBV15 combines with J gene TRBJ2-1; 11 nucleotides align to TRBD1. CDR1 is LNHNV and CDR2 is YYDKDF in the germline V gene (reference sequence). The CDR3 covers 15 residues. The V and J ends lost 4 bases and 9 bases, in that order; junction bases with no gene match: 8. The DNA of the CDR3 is TGTGCCACCAGCAAACCAGGGACAGGGGGGATTGAGCAGTTCTTC. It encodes CATSKPGTGGIEQFF.